Detailed here is one T cell receptor (beta chain). Its target is unknown. The CDR3 is 15 residues long. V was shortened by 5 bases and J by 9 bases, with 22 bases between the two germline ends. Germline values: CDR1 SGHVS, CDR2 FQNEAQ. These data belong to a study of beta chain features in type 1 diabetes. Broader study findings: Shorter TCRB CDR3s, moderately but significantly so, were found in Type 1 diabetes patients in all four CD4+ subsets. Insertions at VDJ junctions were less frequent in type 1 diabetes patients. These patients also deleted more nucleotides at the same junctions.

Expressed TCRB transcripts were sequenced, since all the RNA that had been isolated was reverse transcribed. About 3.3 million reads, on average, came from each naive, central memory and regulatory T cell sample. Assay: immunoSEQ multiplex PCR; the TCRdb copy retains only in-frame clones and omits some. Of about 150,000 clones in the sample, approximately 8.1% were seen once. This chain uses TRBV7-8 with TRBJ2-5, with D tentatively TRBD1 (6 bases). Sequenced material: central memory CD4+ T cells from blood. This clonotype originated in a man between 18 and 35 years old with type 1 diabetes. The CDR3 DNA reads as TGTGCCAGCAGCCCACTTAGGGTGGGGGCTGGGGCCCAGTACTTC. Protein sequence: CASSPLRVGAGAQYF.